Included here is one T cell receptor (beta chain) sequence, with context. The antigen this receptor binds is unknown. Base qualities are not at hand, and no much larger clone is one base apart. This sample was taken from a study of blood T cell repertoires in COVID-19 (dated by TCRdb to 2020 to 2021). Background for the entire study: Collaborator samples came from the United States, Italy and Spain and covered acute and convalescent phases of COVID-19. A de-identified subject ID, COVID-19 status, age in years and sex were almost always included in the sample metadata. The material from the prospective study consisted of cDNA or gDNA derived from T cells, B-cell-depleted T cells, or PBMCs. A freely available public database, intended as a resource for researchers studying the immune response to SARS-CoV-2, is where the repertoires were released. The samples were drawn from two sources: the first 160 participants of the ongoing ImmuneRACE study, and 1,254 subjects contributed by 6 global collaborators. Deeply sampled blood TCRbeta repertoires from subjects exposed to, actively infected with, or recovered from COVID-19 were included in the dataset. Where HLA class I and class II types were available, the types were taken from metadata supplied by the sample provider, not from assay-based typing. Overall results and qualifications from the work: How much clinical and demographic metadata was included differed by source and by participant, and the metadata was provided uncurated.

Sequences SEHNR (CDR1) and FQNEAQ (CDR2) are obtained from the germline V gene (reference sequence). From cysteine to phenylalanine, the CDR3 is 16 amino acids long. The retained sequence is limited to the CDR3, 48 bases, with the frame set at the first base. The germline ends are 13 bases apart after V is trimmed by 1 base and J by 1 base. Collaborating institutions collected whole blood in K2EDTA tubes following their own protocols. Collaborator samples were shipped for TCRbeta analysis as frozen whole blood, isolated PBMCs, or DNA extracted from either sample type. The immunoSEQ Assay, a bias-controlled multiplex PCR, was used to amplify TCRbeta CDR3 regions from genomic DNA. The published analysis was carried out like this. Within the assay, amplification of reference gene primers was used to estimate how many nucleated cells each sample contained. Sequence reads were collapsed and filtered to measure the absolute abundance of every unique TCRbeta CDR3 rearrangement. For each sample, productive Simpson clonality was calculated by taking the square root of Simpson's diversity index across productive rearrangements. TCRdb re-hosts the immuneACCESS table, in-frame sequences only. Its copies lack some clones; in the studies checked, an unresolved V gene accounts for under half of them, and the cause for the rest is not known. D and trimming come from the DNA, and the V and J calls and clone size come from that table. This sample is represented by hundreds of thousands of clones; approximately 90% of them were singletons. Of the sample, 3% to 3.5% is held by the ten largest clones.

The sequence links TRBV7-9 to TRBJ1-1, with TRBD1 perhaps the D gene, on 5 matching bases. The clonotype comes from a man between 18 and 29 years old with active or convalescent COVID-19. Specimen: peripheral blood. CDR3 region: CASSLDQGIGNTEAFF. The nucleotides read TGTGCCAGCAGCTTAGATCAGGGTATCGGGAACACTGAAGCTTTCTTT.